The T cell receptor beta chain under discussion was sequenced for a study of blood T cell repertoires in COVID-19. Study as a whole: In each case, the material was cDNA or gDNA derived from T cells, B-cell-depleted T cells, or PBMCs.

Profiled with immunoSEQ multiplex PCR; TCRdb holds only in-frame clones, not every one. The sample carries 100,000 to 150,000 clones, about 81% recorded once. Trimming took off 4 bases at V and 1 base at J, with 11 bases between the two ends. Germline V gene data show CDR1 as SGHNT and CDR2 as YYREEE (reference sequence). The CDR3 is 14 amino acids. Material: peripheral blood. The rearrangement links TRBV5-4 to TRBJ1-1; tentative D call: TRBD1 (5 bases). The TCR sequence derives from a man aged 30 to 45 with COVID-19, enrolled during active disease. DNA for the CDR3: TGTGCCAGCAGCATAGGGGTTCCGAACACTGAAGCTTTCTTT. This translates into CASSIGVPNTEAFF.